The 3 T cell receptor beta chains reported below all come from one sample, sequenced in a study of somatic mutations in cytotoxic T cells in rheumatoid arthritis. The method was immunoSEQ multiplex PCR; TCRdb's version includes in-frame clones alone and lacks a portion of them. The data show 8,500 to 13,000 clones, more than 65% seen once. The sequenced material came from CD8+ T cells sorted from blood. These receptors were obtained from an adult with rheumatoid arthritis.

The chain employs TRBV27 and TRBJ1-6, with D maybe TRBD1 (5 bases). Germline values: CDR1 MNHEY, CDR2 SMNVEV (reference sequence). Trimming cost V 7 bases and J 8 bases, with 15 bases left between them. CDR3 length equals 14 residues. The CDR3 DNA sequence: TGTGCCAGCACCCCGGGACGGGGACATTCACCCCTCCACTTT. Translation gives CASTPGRGHSPLHF.

This clone is labeled as medium-sized. The genes are TRBV4-1 and TRBJ2-7, with 8 bases aligning to TRBD2. The CDR3 loop spans 13 amino acids. Trimming removed 2 bases from V and 10 bases from J; junction bases left unmatched: 7. From germline, CDR1 is MGHRA and CDR2 YSYEKL. CDR3 loop: CASSQPGLALQYF. DNA of the CDR3: TGCGCCAGCAGCCAACCCGGACTAGCCTTACAGTACTTC.

This sequence joins TRBV25-1 and TRBJ2-5; no clear D. The V gene lost 8 bases and the J gene lost 5 bases, with 18 bases spanning the gap. This CDR3 is built from 14 residues. Per the germline V gene, CDR1 is MGHDK and CDR2 is SYGVNS. The CDR3 loop is CASLFGTEGETQYF. CDR3 bases: TGTGCCAGCCTCTTCGGAACTGAAGGCGAGACCCAGTACTTC.